The subject of this entry is one TCR beta chain. This sample was taken from a study of blood T cell repertoires in COVID-19. Germline V CDR1 and CDR2: MNHEY, SVGAGI. The CDR3 length is 15 residues. V lost 9 bases to trimming and J lost 2 bases; unmatched junction nucleotides: 11. As originally analysed: Amplification of reference gene primers was used by the study to estimate nucleated cell counts. Assay used: immunoSEQ multiplex PCR; TCRdb lists only in-frame clones, some missing. D and trimming were read from the DNA, whereas the V and J calls and clone size are those reported in that table. This sample has over 130,000 clones, with roughly four fifths found just once.

The rearrangement links TRBV6-5 to TRBJ2-3; TRBD1 matches 7 bases. The sequence was obtained from an older woman with acute or convalescent COVID-19. The sample was peripheral blood. CDR3 bases: TGTGCCAGTTCTAGATCGGGACAGACCACAGATACGCAGTATTTT. This gives the protein CASSRSGQTTDTQYF.